This entry is about one T cell receptor (beta chain). Its specificity is unknown. The data stem from a study of cytomegalovirus exposure and HLA in healthy donors. Study context: Out of a few hundred genotyped donors, about 80% belonged to the Caucasian-associated ancestry cluster. Study-wide findings and caveats: Segments of the TCR beta V type were, in most cases, productive about 87% or about 30% of the time in an earlier analysis. Most sequenced TCRs were rare (though some public TCRs occurred in many donors).

The PCR made use of 60 Vbeta and 13 Jbeta primers. Using immunoSEQ multiplex PCR, the repertoire was profiled, and TCRdb retains in-frame clones only, with some absent. The sample has tens of thousands of clones; 70% to 90% are singletons. Germline CDR1 is SQVTM and CDR2 is ANQGSEA. This CDR3 region has 13 residues. V was pared by 2 bases and J by 7 bases, with 14 bases between. The clonotype originates from a woman aged 18-35 years in good health and CMV-seropositive. The sequenced material came from PBMCs. This rearrangement joins TRBV29-1 to TRBJ1-2; possible D gene TRBD1, 6 bases. The chain's CDR3 is CSVESTGSSGYTF. CDR3 nucleotides: TGCAGCGTTGAAAGTACAGGGTCTAGTGGCTACACCTTC. Drawing the rest from reference TRBV29-1 and TRBJ1-2, the complete variable domain is SAVISQKPSRDICQRGTSLTIQCQVDSQVTMMFWYRQQPGQSLTLIATANQGSEATYESGFVIDKFPISRPNLTFSTLTVSNMSPEDSSIYLCSVESTGSSGYTFGSGTRLTVV.